Listed below are T cell receptor beta chains from one sample, sequenced in a study of CD8+CD57+ T cells in acquired aplastic anemia. TCRdb ran MiXCR on the reads and lists one entry per CDR3 protein. The table includes fewer than 250,000 distinct CDR3 sequences, roughly half detected once. Sequences were obtained from sorted CD4+, CD8+, or CD8+CD57+ T cells (not recorded which) from PBMCs. These receptors all stem from a human donor in good health, serving as a control. Both conserved end residues are part of each CDR3. A D gene is named only where the DNA matches it firmly. Clone size, where shown, is once, few, many, or a class for clones that have expanded.

>TRBJ1-2|-|-|TRBV6-2/TRBV6-3
TGTGCCAGCAGTGAACCCTATGGCTACACCTTC
CASSEPYGYTF
>TRBJ1-2|-|-|TRBV15
TGTGCCACCAGCAGAGGATCCGGCCGTTTCTATGGCTACACCTTC
CATSRGSGRFYGYTF
>TRBJ2-3|-|-|TRBV19
TGTGCCAGCTACAGGGAGAGGATTCGCACGGATACGCAGTGTTTT
CASYRERIRTDTQCF
>TRBJ1-1|-|-|TRBV19
TGTGCCAGTAGTATAGCAGGGCTAGGGAACACTGAAGCTTTCTTT
CASSIAGLGNTEAFF
>TRBJ1-1|-|many|TRBV7-9
TGTGCCAGCAGCCTACAGGGAGAAGCTTTCTTT
CASSLQGEAFF
>TRBJ1-1|-|-|TRBV19
TGTGCCAGTGCTGCGGGGACCACTGAAGCTTTCTTT
CASAAGTTEAFF
>TRBJ2-5|-|-|TRBV11-3
TGTGCCAGCAGCTTTGGGTCAGGGGCTAGGGAGACCCAGTACTTC
CASSFGSGARETQYF
>TRBJ1-6|TRBD1|-|TRBV5-8
TGTGCCAGCAGCTACGACAGGGGGCAAGGTAATTCACCCCTCCACTTT
CASSYDRGQGNSPLHF
>TRBJ2-7|-|-|TRBV25-1
TGTGCCAGCAGTTTAATCGGGTTGCTAAACGAGCAGTACTTC
CASSLIGLLNEQYF
>TRBJ2-7|TRBD1|-|TRBV15
TGTGCCACCAGCAGACAGGACAGGGGTCCCTACGAGCAGTACTTC
CATSRQDRGPYEQYF
>TRBJ1-1|-|-|TRBV2
TGTGTCAGCCAGGGTATGGCTGAAGCTTTCTTT
CVSQGMAEAFF
>TRBJ2-5|-|-|TRBV7-6
TGTGCCAGCAGTCCCCGGGGGATATCCACCGGGGAGACCCAGTACTTC
CASSPRGISTGETQYF
>TRBJ2-3|-|-|TRBV20-1
TGCAGTGCCATCAGTGAGTCTGAAGCGGGGCCGGGACAGAGAACAGATACGCAGTATTTT
CSAISESEAGPGQRTDTQYF
>TRBJ2-2|-|-|TRBV6-4
TGTGCCAGCAGTTCCTACCGGGACACCCTAGATACCGGGGAGCTGTTTTTT
CASSSYRDTLDTGELFF
>TRBJ1-1|-|-|TRBV6-5
TGTGCCAGCAGTTACAGCGAGGGTTTCACTGAAGCTTTCTTT
CASSYSEGFTEAFF
>TRBJ1-1|-|-|TRBV27
TGTGCCGGCAGTTTTGAGGGGGGTACTGAAGCTTTCTTT
CAGSFEGGTEAFF
>TRBJ1-1|-|-|TRBV29-1
TGCAGCGTTTCCGGTAGAAACACTGAAGCTTTCTTT
CSVSGRNTEAFF